These 10 T cell receptor beta chains came from one sample sequenced in a study of blood T cells in healthy people across ages. Through a sample-barcoded 5' primer and a J-beta primer mix, a second PCR was run for roughly 7 to 12 cycles. TCRdb recomputed calls from the 5' RACE reads with MiXCR, one row per CDR3 protein. The table includes 550,000 to 600,000 distinct CDR3 sequences, 25% to 30% detected once. Specimen: blood. All receptors come from a woman in her seventies in good health.

Concerning this clonotype: One end of the junction fails to match germline, which may point to a read error. The chain couples TRBV7-2 to TRBJ2-7; 7 bases are a match to TRBD1. The CDR3 has 15 amino acids. Germline V gives CDR1 SGHTA, CDR2 FQGNSA. CDR3: CASGLDDRESYEQYF. The CDR3 DNA sequence: TGTGCCAGCGGCTTAGATGACAGGGAGTCCTACGAGCAGTACTTC.

This clonotype was recorded a few times. V usage is TRBV20-1 and J usage is TRBJ2-5, with a possible D match to TRBD1 (5 bases). The end of the DNA aligns better with TRBJ2-7, so the J call may be wrong. CDR1 is DFQATT, CDR2 SNEGSKA, per germline (reference sequence). The CDR3 extends over 15 amino acids. The CDR3 region has the DNA TGCAGTGCTAGCGCCGCCAGGGCTGGAAACTACGAGCAGTACTTC. This encodes CSASAARAGNYEQYF.

This clonotype was observed a few times. This chain connects TRBV7-2 to TRBJ1-2, with D possibly matching TRBD1 (6 bases). Looked up from germline, CDR1 is SGHTA and CDR2 is FQGNSA. The CDR3 spans 14 residues. The germline V and J ends were trimmed by 5 bases and 4 bases, with 14 bases remaining between them. The CDR3 here is CASSPSRGAYGYTF. In DNA form, the CDR3 reads TGTGCCAGCAGCCCTAGTCGGGGGGCCTATGGCTACACCTTC.

V and J are TRBV5-1 and TRBJ1-4, with D possibly matching TRBD1 (6 bases). Germline CDR1 SGHRS, CDR2 YFSETQ. V was pared by 5 bases and J by 7 bases, with 18 bases between. The CDR3 is 15 amino acids. In DNA, the CDR3 is TGCGCCAGCAGTGACCCCTCAGGGGCGGGTGAAAAACTGTTTTTT. Amino acid sequence: CASSDPSGAGEKLFF.

There are a few counts of this clonotype. This chain uses TRBV30 with TRBJ1-1; possibly TRBD1 for D (6 bases). The V gene lost 1 base and the J gene lost 7 bases, with 13 bases spanning the gap. Germline V gives CDR1 GTSNPN, CDR2 SVGIG (reference sequence). CDR3 length: 13 amino acids. The CDR3 is CAWSEGTYGEAFF. CDR3 nucleotides: TGTGCCTGGAGTGAAGGGACATACGGTGAAGCTTTCTTT. The full variable domain, rest sourced from reference TRBV30 and TRBJ1-1, is SQTIHQWPATLVQPVGSPLSLECTVEGTSNPNLYWYRQAAGRGLQLLFYSVGIGQISSEVPQNLSASRPQDRQFILSSKKLLLSDSGFYLCAWSEGTYGEAFFGQGTRLTVV.

The chain recombines TRBV20-1 with TRBJ2-5; D gene unclear. CDR3 length: 12 residues. Per the germline V gene, CDR1 is DFQATT and CDR2 is SNEGSKA (reference sequence). V was clipped by 2 bases and J by 0 bases, with 4 bases between them. CDR3 protein: CSARPYQETQYF. CDR3 sequence (DNA): TGCAGTGCTAGACCGTACCAAGAGACCCAGTACTTC.

The chain couples TRBV20-1 to TRBJ2-5; 7 bases fit TRBD2. The CDR3 consists of 13 residues. The J segment lost 4 bases and the V segment lost 3 bases, leaving 5 bases of the junction unmatched. CDR1 and CDR2 from the germline V gene are DFQATT and SNEGSKA (reference sequence). In DNA form, the CDR3 reads TGCAGTGCTAGTAGGCCGGGGGGAGAGACCCAGTACTTC. It yields the protein CSASRPGGETQYF.

The chain employs TRBV24-1 and TRBJ2-1, with D tentatively TRBD1 or TRBD2 (6 bases each). Per the germline V gene, CDR1 is KGHDR and CDR2 is SFDVKD. The ends were cut back, 3 bases at V and 10 bases at J, with 18 bases in the middle. This CDR3 is built from 15 residues. In DNA form, the CDR3 reads TGTGCCACCAGTGATGCGGGTAGGGGGGAGAGCGAGCAGTTCTTC. This codes for CATSDAGRGESEQFF.

The chain couples TRBV29-1 to TRBJ2-1; D remains ambiguous. V lost 7 bases and J 8 bases, leaving 18 bases between the germline ends. The CDR3 contains 13 residues. Germline V gene lookup returns CDR1 SQVTM and CDR2 ANQGSEA. In DNA form, the CDR3 reads TGCAGCGCCAGAGGCAGCCCCCGGGATGAGCAGTTCTTC. Protein: CSARGSPRDEQFF.

The rearrangement links TRBV20-1 to TRBJ1-1, with unresolved D. Germline CDR1 is DFQATT and CDR2 is SNEGSKA (reference sequence). The CDR3 contains 14 residues. V was pared by 3 bases and J by 1 base, with 12 bases between. CDR3 residues: CSASDTLGNTEAFF. CDR3 nucleotide sequence: TGCAGTGCTAGCGACACCCTGGGGAACACTGAAGCTTTCTTT.